The rows below give T cell receptor beta chains drawn from one sample of a study of OX40 agonist ivuxolimab in advanced cancers. Sequencing was performed with immunoSEQ multiplex PCR; in TCRdb, only in-frame clones are kept and a portion is missing. The sample has 40,000 to 50,000 clones; 82% are singletons. The starting material was CD4+ or CD8+ T cells sorted from blood, obtained in a trial of the OX40 agonist ivuxolimab. The receptor set was obtained from an adult with an advanced solid tumor such as melanoma, head and neck, liver or kidney cancer. CDR3s include the opening cysteine and the closing phenylalanine or tryptophan. Each record gives: D gene, V gene, clone size, CDR3 length, J gene, CDR3 protein, CDR3 DNA. A D gene is named only where the DNA matches it firmly. Only part of the rows carry a size: once, few, many, or a class if the clone is expanded.

>.|TRBV6-5|once|15|TRBJ2-6
CASSYGRTGANVLTF
TGTGCCAGCAGTTACGGCCGTACTGGGGCCAACGTCCTGACTTTC
>.|TRBV5-1|.|13|TRBJ1-1
CASRFGGDTEAFF
TGCGCCAGCAGATTTGGGGGGGACACTGAAGCTTTCTTT
>.|TRBV30|.|15|TRBJ1-4
CAWSAPTHGNEKLFF
TGTGCCTGGAGTGCCCCTACACACGGTAATGAAAAACTGTTTTTT
>TRBD1|TRBV7-2|.|14|TRBJ2-7
CASSLGSTGQEQYF
TGTGCCAGCAGCTTAGGATCGACAGGGCAGGAGCAGTACTTC
>.|TRBV10-3|once|13|TRBJ2-5
CAISGTDQETQYF
TGTGCCATCAGTGGGACAGACCAAGAGACCCAGTACTTC
>.|TRBV11-1|.|13|TRBJ1-4
CASSSGHYEKLFF
TGTGCCAGCAGCTCGGGACACTATGAAAAACTGTTTTTT
>.|TRBV19|once|12|TRBJ1-1
CASSIDRGNAFF
TGTGCCAGTAGTATAGATCGGGGGAACGCTTTCTTT
>.|TRBV30|.|15|TRBJ1-4
CAWNPPGGGNEKLFF
TGTGCCTGGAACCCACCGGGGGGGGGAAATGAAAAACTGTTTTTT
>.|TRBV30|.|14|TRBJ2-7
CAWSNRASGNEQYF
TGTGCCTGGAGTAATCGGGCGTCGGGGAACGAGCAGTACTTC
>.|TRBV5-1|few|13|TRBJ1-2
CASSRGRVDGYTF
TGCGCCAGCAGCCGGGGCAGGGTGGATGGCTACACCTTC
>.|TRBV28|.|13|TRBJ2-2
CASSLMGRSGLFF
TGTGCCAGCAGTTTAATGGGGCGCTCGGGGCTGTTTTTT